The 8 T cell receptor beta chains in this list originate from one sample, sequenced in a study of regulatory T cells in long-lasting Graves disease (dated by TCRdb to the early 2020s). The time point tag for this specimen amounts to: newly diagnosed GD, antithyroid drugs for less than 3 months. RNA was extracted from PBMCs in TRIzol for both TCR sequencing and RNA sequencing. To prepare the library, multiplex PCR was applied. The instrument given in TCRdb is Illumina HiSeq 4000. CDR3 regions were amplified by Arm-PCR with iRepertoire HTBI primers to construct TCR beta libraries. Using fastp trimming at Q25 and MiXCR clonotype assembly, TCRdb reanalyzed the public sequencing data and kept in-frame beta chains. Rows are unified per CDR3 protein, each entry keeping the most common DNA and genes. The sample has 420,000 or so distinct CDR3 sequences on record, roughly 17% of them singletons. The ten largest make up 23% of the sample.

This same sample was also part of a study on T cells in Graves' hyperthyroidism and ophthalmopathy.

The specimen was peripheral blood mononuclear cells (PBMCs), collected at new diagnosis, from a patient treated with antithyroid drugs. Receptors were obtained from a woman between 18 and 29 years old with Graves disease. Donor details come from another sample of the same person, matched by shared clones.

This sequence joins TRBV6-2 or TRBV6-3 and TRBJ2-7, with D perhaps TRBD2 (5 bases). The CDR3 is 14 residues long. CDR1 and CDR2 from the germline V gene are MNHEY and SVGEGT. V lost 6 bases and J lost 7, with 19 bases in between. This CDR3 reads CASSPSLPTGEQYF. In nucleotides, the CDR3 is TGTGCCAGCAGCCCCTCGTTACCTACGGGGGAGCAGTACTTC.

This clonotype was detected only a few times. The chain is built from TRBV5-4 and TRBJ2-7; 14 bases are a match to TRBD2. The CDR3 runs to 14 residues. Germline assignment: CDR1 SGHNT and CDR2 YYREEE (reference sequence). V trimming: 4 bases; J trimming: 7 bases; junction bases outside the gene matches: 4. The CDR3 sequence: CASSLWTSGGEQYF. CDR3 coding DNA: TGTGCCAGCAGCCTCTGGACTAGCGGGGGGGAGCAGTACTTC.

There are many counts of this clonotype. This chain connects TRBV28 to TRBJ1-6; D might be TRBD1 (5 bases). This CDR3 has 15 amino acids. From germline, CDR1 is MDHEN and CDR2 SYDVKM. Trimming removed 7 bases at V and 2 bases at J, with 12 bases between. The CDR3 protein is CASTPGTAYNSPLHF. CDR3 in DNA: TGTGCCAGCACCCCCGGGACGGCCTATAATTCACCCCTCCACTTT.

This clonotype turned up a few times. The chain recombines TRBV29-1 with TRBJ1-1; D ambiguous. V was trimmed by 0 bases and J by 7 bases, leaving 6 bases between them. The length of the CDR3 is 11 residues. CDR1 SQVTM and CDR2 ANQGSEA come from the germline V gene. The CDR3 protein is CSVEDAREAFF. The CDR3 coding sequence is TGCAGCGTTGAAGATGCCCGTGAAGCTTTCTTT.

Comment on this clonotype: At one end, the junction sequence differs from germline, possibly due to a read error. The rearrangement uses TRBV27 and TRBJ2-2, with a tentative D call TRBD1 (6 bases). This CDR3 has 15 residues. Germline V gene data show CDR1 as MNHEY and CDR2 as SMNVEV (reference sequence). CDR3 sequence: CASSLWQGLTGELSF. DNA of the CDR3: TGTGCCAGCAGTTTATGGCAGGGGTTGACCGGGGAGCTGTCTTTT.

This clonotype occurred a few times. One end of the junction does not line up with germline, which may come from a read error. The genes are TRBV6-1 and TRBJ2-1, with D tentatively TRBD1 (8 bases). This CDR3 has 13 amino acids. The V gene's germline CDR1 is MNHNS and CDR2 SASEGT. The CDR3 coding sequence is TGTGCCAGCAGTGAACAGGGGGCGGGGGCACTCTATTTC. Translated: CASSEQGAGALYF.

This chain uses TRBV19 with TRBJ2-7; D call uncertain. The CDR3 sequence is 14 residues long. The V gene lost 5 bases and the J gene lost 4 bases, with 15 bases spanning the gap. Germline loops: CDR1 LNHDA, CDR2 SQIVND (reference sequence). In DNA, the CDR3 is TGTGCCAGTAGTTTCGGACCCCCCCCGTACGAGCAGTACTTC. Translated: CASSFGPPPYEQYF.

The V call is TRBV18, the J call TRBJ2-7; 7 bases fit TRBD1. The trim removed 1 base at V and 5 bases at J, leaving 17 bases unmatched. This CDR3 comprises 18 residues. The germline V gene has CDR1 KGHSH and CDR2 LQKENI. The CDR3 region is CASSPQGARYIPTNEQYF. CDR3 DNA sequence: TGTGCCAGCTCACCACAGGGGGCCCGGTACATTCCTACGAACGAGCAGTACTTC.